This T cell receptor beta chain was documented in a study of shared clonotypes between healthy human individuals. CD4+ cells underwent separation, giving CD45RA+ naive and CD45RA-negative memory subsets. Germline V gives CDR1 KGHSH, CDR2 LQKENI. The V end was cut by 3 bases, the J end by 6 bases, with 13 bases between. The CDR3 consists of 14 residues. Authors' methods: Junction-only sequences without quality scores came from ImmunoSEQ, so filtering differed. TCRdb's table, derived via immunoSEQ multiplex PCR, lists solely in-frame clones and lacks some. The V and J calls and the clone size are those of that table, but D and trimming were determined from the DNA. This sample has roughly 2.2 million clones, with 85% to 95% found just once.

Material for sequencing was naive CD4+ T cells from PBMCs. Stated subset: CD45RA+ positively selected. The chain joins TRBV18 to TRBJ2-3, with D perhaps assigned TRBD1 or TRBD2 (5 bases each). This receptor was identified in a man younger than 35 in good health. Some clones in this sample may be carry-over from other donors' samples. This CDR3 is CASSPIGAGDTQYF. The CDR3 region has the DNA TGTGCCAGCTCACCCATCGGGGCAGGGGATACGCAGTATTTT.